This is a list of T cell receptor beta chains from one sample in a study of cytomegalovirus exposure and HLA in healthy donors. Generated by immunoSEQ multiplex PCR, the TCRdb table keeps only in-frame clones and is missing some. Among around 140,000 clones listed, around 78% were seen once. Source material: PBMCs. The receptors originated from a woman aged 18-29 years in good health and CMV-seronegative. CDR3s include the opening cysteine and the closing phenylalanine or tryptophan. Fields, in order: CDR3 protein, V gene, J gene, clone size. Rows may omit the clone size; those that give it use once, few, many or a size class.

CDR3aa: CASSTGQSATEAFF
v_gene: TRBV19
j_gene: TRBJ1-1
abundance: .

CDR3aa: CASSLATITYEQYF
v_gene: TRBV7-9
j_gene: TRBJ2-7
abundance: .

CDR3aa: CASGLFPTGYGNQPQHF
v_gene: TRBV12-5
j_gene: TRBJ1-5
abundance: .

CDR3aa: CASSHPHTVSGNTIYF
v_gene: TRBV6-6
j_gene: TRBJ1-3
abundance: few

CDR3aa: CASSETPSGFSTDTQYF
v_gene: TRBV5-1
j_gene: TRBJ2-3
abundance: .

CDR3aa: CASSLSGEGAYTF
v_gene: TRBV5-1
j_gene: TRBJ1-2
abundance: once

CDR3aa: CASSLASGQGYEQYF
v_gene: TRBV5-1
j_gene: TRBJ2-7
abundance: .

CDR3aa: CASSDTGGAPYGYTF
v_gene: TRBV5-4
j_gene: TRBJ1-2
abundance: .

CDR3aa: CASRSQGYSNQPQHF
v_gene: TRBV6-5
j_gene: TRBJ1-5
abundance: .

CDR3aa: CASSGTGPQPQHF
v_gene: TRBV19
j_gene: TRBJ1-5
abundance: .

CDR3aa: CASSERGQKNQPQHF
v_gene: TRBV6-1
j_gene: TRBJ1-5
abundance: .

CDR3aa: CSVLGGEVDTQYF
v_gene: TRBV29-1
j_gene: TRBJ2-3
abundance: .

CDR3aa: CASSQEGSGDYETQYF
v_gene: TRBV4-1
j_gene: TRBJ2-5
abundance: once

CDR3aa: CASSPPGQGNTGELFF
v_gene: TRBV5-4
j_gene: TRBJ2-2
abundance: .

CDR3aa: CASSPGGGNQPQHF
v_gene: TRBV28
j_gene: TRBJ1-5
abundance: .

CDR3aa: CASSVYDSVNTEAFF
v_gene: TRBV6-1
j_gene: TRBJ1-1
abundance: few

CDR3aa: CASSPVGGETNYGYTF
v_gene: TRBV7-9
j_gene: TRBJ1-2
abundance: .

CDR3aa: CAWSKGQPQHF
v_gene: TRBV30
j_gene: TRBJ1-5
abundance: .

CDR3aa: CASSSGENGYTF
v_gene: TRBV18
j_gene: TRBJ1-2
abundance: once

CDR3aa: CASSPGQNQPQHF
v_gene: TRBV18
j_gene: TRBJ1-5
abundance: few

CDR3aa: CASSLKEGAGGYTF
v_gene: TRBV5-1
j_gene: TRBJ1-2
abundance: .

CDR3aa: CASSDLPIRTTRDQPQHF
v_gene: TRBV6-1
j_gene: TRBJ1-5
abundance: .

CDR3aa: CASSIQGADEQFF
v_gene: TRBV19
j_gene: TRBJ2-1
abundance: .

CDR3aa: CASSLPGLAGNEQYF
v_gene: TRBV5-4
j_gene: TRBJ2-7
abundance: .

CDR3aa: CASSLGTSGSYEQYF
v_gene: TRBV7-6
j_gene: TRBJ2-7
abundance: .